What follows are 29 T cell receptor beta chains derived from one specimen sequenced in a study of preoperative IRX-2 immunotherapy in early breast cancer. Treatment specified: preoperative locoregional IRX-2 cytokine immunotherapy. TCRdb's table, derived via immunoSEQ multiplex PCR, lists solely in-frame clones and lacks some. This repertoire shows fewer than 40,000 clones, nearly 95% found once; its top ten account for under 8%. The material was obtained from a patient treated with IRX-2 immunotherapy. These receptors were taken from a human donor with breast cancer.

The chain joins TRBV11-2 to TRBJ1-2; D gene uncertain. V dropped 5 bases and J dropped 8 bases, with 12 bases sitting between them. Per germline, CDR1 SGHAT and CDR2 FQNNGV. CDR3 length equals 12 residues. The CDR3 spells CASSQDLWGYTF. The CDR3 region has the DNA TGTGCCAGCAGCCAGGACCTTTGGGGCTACACCTTC. The complete variable domain, with remaining parts taken from reference TRBV11-2 and TRBJ1-2, reads EAGVAQSPRYKIIEKRQSVAFWCNPISGHATLYWYQQILGQGPKLLIQFQNNGVVDDSQLPKDRFSAERLKGVDSTLKIQPAKLEDSAVYLCASSQDLWGYTFGSGTRLTVV.

CDR3 region: CASSLRTSDYNEQFF. CDR3 sequence (DNA): TGTGCCAGCAGCTTAAGGACTAGCGACTACAATGAGCAGTTCTTC. The chain recombines TRBV7-8 with TRBJ2-1; 9 bases agree with TRBD2. From germline, CDR1 is SGHVS and CDR2 FQNEAQ. V shed 2 bases, J shed 3 bases, and the junction held 2 bases outside the gene matches. This CDR3 contains 15 residues.

The genes are TRBV6-4 and TRBJ2-3; D may be TRBD1 (7 bases). The CDR3 spans 15 residues. Trimming pared 3 bases from V and 4 bases from J, leaving 14 bases between. The germline gives CDR1 MRHNA, CDR2 SNTAGT. The CDR3 here is CASSERAGGPDTQYF. For the CDR3, the DNA is TGTGCCAGCAGTGAAAGGGCAGGGGGGCCAGATACGCAGTATTTT.

CDR3 sequence: CASSSSPGTGEAFF. CDR3 DNA: TGTGCCAGCAGCTCAAGTCCCGGGACAGGGGAAGCTTTCTTT. V is TRBV7-3 and J is TRBJ1-1; 9 bases align to TRBD1. The CDR3 spans 14 residues. J lost 8 bases, V lost 4 bases, and 8 bases had no gene match. Germline CDR1 SGHTA, CDR2 FQGTGA.

This chain joins TRBV5-1 and TRBJ2-3; TRBD2 matches 10 bases. The germline CDR1 and CDR2 sequences are SGHRS and YFSETQ. CDR3 length: 15 residues. The J segment lost 9 bases and the V segment lost 2 bases, leaving 9 bases of the junction unmatched. CDR3 loop: CASSLGSGGAHTQYF. CDR3 sequence (DNA): TGCGCCAGCAGCTTAGGAAGCGGGGGGGCGCACACGCAGTATTTT.

This chain joins TRBV11-2 and TRBJ2-1, with D tentatively TRBD1 (5 bases). The germline gives CDR1 SGHAT, CDR2 FQNNGV. The CDR3 spans 16 residues. Trimming removed 5 bases from V and 6 bases from J, with 20 bases in between. The CDR3 loop reads CASSPQPALQGNEQFF. The DNA of the CDR3 is TGTGCCAGCAGCCCCCAACCGGCTCTCCAGGGCAATGAGCAGTTCTTC.

The gene calls are TRBV2 and TRBJ1-1, with TRBD1 matching over 10 bases. Germline V gene lookup returns CDR1 SNHLY and CDR2 FYNNEI. This CDR3 contains 14 residues. V lost 10 bases to trimming and J lost 6 bases; unmatched junction nucleotides: 11. The CDR3 is CATGTGDPIAEAFF. Here the CDR3 DNA reads TGTGCCACGGGGACAGGGGACCCGATCGCTGAAGCTTTCTTT.

This clone was detected once. The chain joins TRBV6-6 to TRBJ1-1, with unresolved D. The V end was cut by 2 bases, the J end by 1 base, with 8 bases between. The CDR3 has 14 amino acids. CDR1 MNHNY and CDR2 SVGAGI come from the germline V gene (reference sequence). CDR3 nucleotides: TGTGCCAGCAGTTACAGGGCCGGGAACACTGAAGCTTTCTTT. It codes for CASSYRAGNTEAFF.

V gene TRBV5-1 combines with J gene TRBJ1-5, with D perhaps matching TRBD1 (6 bases). Trimming shortened V by 0 bases and J by 4 bases, and 11 bases separated the two germline ends. The CDR3 loop spans 15 amino acids. CDR1 and CDR2 (germline): SGHRS, YFSETQ. The CDR3 region is CASSLEGQTNQPQHF. CDR3 in DNA: TGCGCCAGCAGCTTGGAAGGACAGACTAATCAGCCCCAGCATTTT.

The chain has TRBV2 and TRBJ2-1; TRBD2 matches at 14 bases. Germline values: CDR1 SNHLY, CDR2 FYNNEI. The V gene end was trimmed by 6 bases and the J gene end by 0 bases; junction bases not matched to a gene: 13. The CDR3 spans 20 residues. The CDR3 spells CASSGGAGLAGGGSYNEQFF. For the CDR3, the DNA is TGTGCCAGCAGCGGGGGGGCAGGACTAGCGGGGGGAGGCTCCTACAATGAGCAGTTCTTC.

The chain carries TRBV2 and TRBJ1-5; unclear D gene. The CDR3 extends over 13 amino acids. Trimming removed 7 bases at V and 6 bases at J, with 13 bases between. Germline V gives CDR1 SNHLY, CDR2 FYNNEI. The CDR3 nucleotides read TGTGCCAGCAAGGGAACAGAGACTCAGCCCCAGCATTTT. This codes for CASKGTETQPQHF.

CDR3 nucleotides: TGCAGCGTTCTTGGGCCTAGCGGGGGTATAGAGCAGTACTTC. Translation: CSVLGPSGGIEQYF. The J gene is TRBJ2-5, the V gene TRBV29-1, with 10 bases fitting TRBD2. The germline gives CDR1 SQVTM, CDR2 ANQGSEA. The CDR3 contains 14 residues. With V trimmed by 5 bases and J by 11 bases, 14 bases remained unmatched.

This chain connects TRBV20-1 to TRBJ2-7, with no clear D. Germline V lookup: CDR1 DFQATT, CDR2 SNEGSKA (reference sequence). CDR3 length: 11 amino acids. V shed 0 bases and J shed 4 bases, with 4 bases lying between them. The CDR3: CSARDSYEQYF. CDR3 bases: TGCAGTGCTAGAGACTCTTACGAGCAGTACTTC.

The chain couples TRBV2 to TRBJ2-1; D gene uncertain. This CDR3 comprises 13 residues. V lost 6 bases, J lost 0 bases, and 6 bases lay in between. Germline assignment: CDR1 SNHLY and CDR2 FYNNEI. The CDR3 spells CASSPYSYNEQFF. CDR3 bases: TGTGCCAGCAGCCCATACTCCTACAATGAGCAGTTCTTC.

This chain links TRBV7-2 with TRBJ1-5, with TRBD1 matching 8 bases. Germline V gene sequence: CDR1 SGHTA, CDR2 FQGNSA. V lost 2 bases, J lost 6 bases, and 6 bases stayed unmatched. CDR3 size: 15 residues. Written as DNA, the CDR3 is TGTGCCAGCAGCTTAAGGACAGGGTTGAGTCAGCCCCAGCATTTT. It encodes CASSLRTGLSQPQHF.

This clone was seen once. The V gene is TRBV4-3, the J gene TRBJ2-2; possible D gene TRBD1, 6 bases. Deletions cut 9 bases from V and 0 bases from J, with 11 bases between. CDR3 length: 14 residues. CDR1 is LGHNA and CDR2 is YSLEER in the germline V gene. Here the CDR3 reads CARNQGPNTGELFF. DNA for the CDR3: TGCGCCAGGAACCAGGGGCCGAACACCGGGGAGCTGTTTTTT.

The V call is TRBV9, the J call TRBJ1-3, with D possibly being TRBD1 (6 bases). The CDR3 runs to 12 residues. Germline V gene data show CDR1 as SGDLS and CDR2 as YYNGEE. The V and J ends lost 10 bases and 0 bases respectively, with 8 bases between them. CDR3 sequence reads: CASGASGNTIYF. CDR3 DNA: TGTGCCTCAGGGGCCTCTGGAAACACCATATATTTT.

The chain has TRBV30 and TRBJ2-3, with 8 bases aligning to TRBD2. The CDR3 is 17 residues long. In germline, CDR1 is GTSNPN, CDR2 SVGIG (reference sequence). Trimming at V came to 0 bases and at J to 1 base, leaving 9 bases not matched to a gene. CDR3 nucleotides: TGTGCCTGGAGTGTCCCAACTAGCGGAGTTCGCACAGATACGCAGTATTTT. Translated: CAWSVPTSGVRTDTQYF.

The chain joins TRBV5-1 to TRBJ1-3, with no clear D. The germline CDR1 and CDR2 sequences are SGHRS and YFSETQ. V dropped 0 bases and J dropped 0 bases, with 10 bases sitting between them. The CDR3 is 16 residues long. CDR3 amino acids: CASSLVGPLSGNTIYF. The CDR3 DNA sequence: TGCGCCAGCAGCTTGGTCGGTCCCCTCTCTGGAAACACCATATATTTT.

The count of this clone is one. The CDR3, as DNA: TGTGCCAGCAGATCAGGACGGTACGGCGGGGAGCTGTTTTTT. Protein product: CASRSGRYGGELFF. This sequence joins TRBV6-5 and TRBJ2-2; D is unresolved. Per the germline V gene, CDR1 is MNHEY and CDR2 is SVGAGI. The CDR3 runs to 14 residues. V was cut by 6 bases and J by 7 bases, with 15 bases left in between.

This rearrangement joins TRBV13 to TRBJ2-1; 7 nucleotides align to TRBD1. There are 14 residues in the CDR3. Germline CDR1 PRHDT, CDR2 FYEKMQ (reference sequence). J lost 8 bases, V lost 5 bases, and 9 bases had no gene match. CDR3 region: CASSTRYRGDEQFF. Here the CDR3 DNA reads TGTGCCAGCAGCACTCGATACAGGGGCGATGAGCAGTTCTTC.

In the case of this clone: At one of its ends the junction is not consistent with the germline gene, which may arise from a read error. The chain's CDR3 is CASSLEAHSENTIYF. CDR3 in DNA: TGTGCCAGCAGCTTGGAGGCCCACTCTGAAAACACCATATATTTT. The rearrangement joins TRBV5-5 to TRBJ1-3; D remains unclear. This CDR3 spans 15 amino acids. Germline lookup yields CDR1 SGHKS and CDR2 YYEKEE (reference sequence).

Regarding this clone: One end of the junction varies from germline; a read error may be responsible. The identical CDR3 is also encoded by other nucleotide sequences in the sample. The rearrangement links TRBV14 to TRBJ1-1; 9 bases fit TRBD1. CDR3 length: 15 amino acids. Germline V CDR1 and CDR2: SGHDN, FVKESK. The CDR3 bases are TGTGCTAGCAGCCAATTCAGGACAGGGGCGACTGAAGCTTTCTTT. This codes for CASSQFRTGATEAFF.

The chain combines TRBV10-1 with TRBJ1-1; possibly TRBD1 for D (6 bases). Trimming cost V 10 bases and J 4 bases, with 19 bases left between them. The CDR3 extends over 14 amino acids. Germline values: CDR1 WNHNN, CDR2 SYGVQD (reference sequence). CDR3 residues: CATSDSSWGTEAFF. The CDR3 DNA follows: TGCGCCACCTCGGACAGTTCCTGGGGCACTGAAGCTTTCTTT.

V usage is TRBV30 and J usage is TRBJ2-7; D is ambiguous. The CDR3 has 11 residues. With 4 bases removed from V and 4 bases from J, the gap between germline ends came to 8 bases. Germline lookup yields CDR1 GTSNPN and CDR2 SVGIG (reference sequence). CDR3: CAWKGSYEQYF. CDR3 nucleotide sequence: TGTGCCTGGAAAGGTAGTTACGAGCAGTACTTC.

The chain links TRBV4-1 to TRBJ2-2, with 12 bases fitting TRBD2. V shed 3 bases and J 3 bases; nucleotides not matched to a gene: 17. The CDR3 runs to 21 residues. Germline CDR1 is MGHRA and CDR2 is YSYEKL. The CDR3 loop reads CASSHRRLAGAPSGDTGELFF. The CDR3 bases are TGCGCCAGCAGCCACAGACGACTAGCGGGAGCGCCATCAGGGGACACCGGGGAGCTGTTTTTT.

The chain is built from TRBV19 and TRBJ2-3, with D unresolved. The CDR3 covers 13 residues. V lost 8 bases and J lost 3, with 12 bases in between. Germline V CDR1 and CDR2: LNHDA, SQIVND (reference sequence). The CDR3 loop reads CASLGLITDTQYF. The CDR3 nucleotides are TGTGCCAGTCTTGGGCTGATAACAGATACGCAGTATTTT.

The J gene is TRBJ2-5, the V gene TRBV14, with D perhaps matching TRBD1 or TRBD2 (5 bases each). Trimming pared 3 bases from V and 2 bases from J, leaving 13 bases between. Germline CDR1 SGHDN, CDR2 FVKESK. The CDR3 extends over 15 amino acids. CDR3 in DNA: TGTGCCAGCAGCCAGTGGCAGGGAGTACAAGAGACCCAGTACTTC. It specifies CASSQWQGVQETQYF.

This clone appeared once. V and J are TRBV5-4 and TRBJ2-5; maybe TRBD1 (5 bases). The CDR3 is 15 amino acids. V was shortened by 5 bases and J by 5 bases, with 19 bases between the two germline ends. The germline V gene has CDR1 SGHNT and CDR2 YYREEE (reference sequence). The CDR3: CASRLENQGFETQYF. In nucleotides, the CDR3 is TGTGCCAGCAGACTTGAGAATCAGGGTTTTGAGACCCAGTACTTC.